Listed below are T cell receptor beta chains from one sample, sequenced in a study of blood T cells in healthy people across ages. TCRdb reanalysed the 5' RACE reads using MiXCR and keeps one entry per CDR3 protein. The profile shows 650,000 to 1,000,000 distinct CDR3 sequences, under 40% of them singletons. Sequenced material: blood. These receptor sequences come from a man between 18 and 35 years old in good health. Each CDR3 is given with its conserved first and last residue. The D gene is left open where the match is weak. A clone size is listed for some rows: how often the clone was seen (once, few, many), or a class if it is expanded.

j_call cdr3_length clone_size v_call d_call cdr3_aa cdr3_nt
TRBJ1-5 14 few TRBV12-3/TRBV12-4 NA CASSWGRKNQPQHF TGTGCCAGCAGTTGGGGACGGAAGAATCAGCCCCAGCATTTT
TRBJ2-7 13 NA TRBV14 NA CASSQILSYEQYF TGTGCCAGCAGCCAAATCCTATCCTACGAGCAGTACTTC
TRBJ2-7 16 few TRBV10-2 TRBD1 CASSEPGTGRSYEQYF TGCGCCAGCAGTGAGCCCGGGACAGGTCGTTCCTACGAGCAGTACTTC
TRBJ2-3 16 NA TRBV5-1 TRBD2 CASSPSTSGSTDTQYF TGCGCCAGCAGCCCCTCGACTAGCGGGAGCACAGATACGCAGTATTTT
TRBJ1-1 19 NA TRBV4-2 NA CASSQDSNWGAIMNTEAFF TGTGCCAGCAGCCAAGATAGTAATTGGGGGGCGATCATGAACACTGAAGCTTTCTTT
TRBJ2-3 18 NA TRBV7-9 NA CASRFGSRRPLGIDTQYF TGTGCCAGCAGGTTTGGGTCAAGAAGGCCACTTGGCATAGATACGCAGTATTTT
TRBJ2-6 14 many TRBV7-2 NA CASSLLTGANVLTF TGTGCCAGCAGCTTGCTAACTGGGGCCAACGTCCTGACTTTC
TRBJ2-1 17 NA TRBV9 NA CASSASARRGNQAEQFF TGTGCCAGCAGCGCGTCTGCTAGGAGAGGTAATCAGGCTGAGCAGTTCTTC
TRBJ1-2 14 few TRBV6-5 NA CASGYRGANYGYTF TGTGCCAGCGGCTATCGAGGGGCAAACTATGGCTACACCTTC
TRBJ2-5 14 few TRBV5-5 NA CASSFGETQETQYF TGTGCCAGCAGCTTTGGGGAGACCCAAGAGACCCAGTACTTC
TRBJ1-5 16 NA TRBV7-2 NA CASSLSATANNQPQHF TGTGCCAGCAGCTTATCTGCGACGGCGAACAATCAGCCCCAGCATTTT
TRBJ2-2 17 NA TRBV5-8 TRBD1 CASSLAYGQGFTGELFF TGTGCCAGCAGCTTGGCCTATGGACAGGGATTCACCGGGGAGCTGTTTTTT
TRBJ2-3 15 NA TRBV3-1 NA CASSTRGTVTDTQYF TGTGCCAGCAGCACCCGGGGGACGGTCACAGATACGCAGTATTTT
TRBJ2-1 15 many TRBV7-2 TRBD2 CASSLQASGGHEQFF TGTGCCAGCAGCTTACAGGCTAGCGGGGGTCATGAGCAGTTCTTC
TRBJ2-1 16 NA TRBV4-1 NA CASSPRMGEGNNEQFF TGCGCCAGCAGCCCACGTATGGGCGAAGGAAACAATGAGCAGTTCTTC
TRBJ1-1 15 NA TRBV29-1 NA CSVGEVVTSLREAFF TGCAGCGTGGGAGAGGTGGTCACCTCCTTAAGGGAAGCTTTCTTT
TRBJ1-1 14 few TRBV29-1 NA CSVELRGVSTEAFF TGCAGCGTTGAACTAAGGGGGGTATCCACTGAAGCTTTCTTT
TRBJ2-3 14 few TRBV29-1 TRBD2 CSVEGQAGSDTQYF TGCAGCGTTGAGGGTCAAGCGGGAAGCGATACGCAGTATTTT